The TCR beta chain under discussion was sequenced for a study of blood T cell repertoires in COVID-19. In the study overall: Collection of acute and convalescent COVID-19 samples took place in the United States, Italy and Spain. PBMCs, B-cell-depleted T cells, or T cells were the source of the cDNA or gDNA that made up the material.

The CDR3 loop spans 16 amino acids. Germline lookup yields CDR1 MNHNS and CDR2 SASEGT. The V and J ends lost 2 bases and 4 bases respectively, with 16 bases between them. While infection was still active, Seattle patients were enrolled and then followed longitudinally. This clone was seen once. Only in-frame clones appear in the TCRdb table, and some are missing; sequencing was by immunoSEQ multiplex PCR. The sample gives 200,000 to 250,000 clones, 75% to 85% of which show up once; approximately 5.2% is in the top ten. The V and J genes are TRBV6-1 and TRBJ2-3, with D possibly being TRBD2 (6 bases). What was sequenced was peripheral blood. The TCR comes from a woman between 70 and 85 years old with COVID-19, enrolled during active disease. The CDR3: CASSEIDGSTADTQYF. The CDR3 nucleotides are TGTGCCAGCAGTGAAATCGACGGGAGTACAGCAGATACGCAGTATTTT.